The rows below give T cell receptor beta chains drawn from one sample of a study of blood T cells in healthy people across ages. MiXCR was run by TCRdb on the 5' RACE reads, yielding one entry per CDR3 protein. The table lists 850,000 to 1,000,000 distinct CDR3 sequences, 51% of them singletons. The sample comprised blood. These receptors all come from a woman aged 55 to 70 in good health. CDR3s include the opening cysteine and the closing phenylalanine or tryptophan. Size is omitted from some rows. Given values are once, few, many or a class for expanded clones.

TRBV5-6 - CASSLAGFPYGYTF
TRBV7-2 few CASSFPGTGENEQYF
TRBV7-9 - CASSPGQGRNTEAFF
TRBV5-1 - CASSLTGFPYEQYF
TRBV28 - CASSSMGRKKSPLHF
TRBV29-1 many CSVVGQGGETQYF
TRBV7-2 - CASSPGTGHTYEQYF
TRBV20-1 few CSACTIAGGPNEQYF
TRBV10-3 few CAIFSGATYEQYF
TRBV28 - CASSTSSGGSSYEQYF
TRBV20-1 - CSATDRATRETQYF
TRBV4-2 few CASSQDLRGREVIYEQYF
TRBV6-6 few CASRPRTSGSYEQYF
TRBV5-6 - CASSYRPGSYEQYF
TRBV7-9 - CASSLANRARGGYTF
TRBV6-2/TRBV6-3 - CASSASSGRALYNEQFF
TRBV7-3 few CASSFASGKQETQYF
TRBV20-1 - CSARDLYRSTGELFF
TRBV20-1 - CSAVRGTGINEQFF
TRBV28 many CASSPLAGAYEQYF
TRBV7-9 few CASSFPTPSWEQYF
TRBV28 few CASRSGRTHRRSNQPQHF
TRBV5-1 - CASSLGAARSHTEAFF
TRBV7-2 many CASSLDRGQETQYF
TRBV21-1 few CASSNLGYEQYF
TRBV3-1 few CASSHSLAGVIYEQYF
TRBV6-5 once CASSYRTSGISTDTQYF
TRBV3-1 - CASSQETGSFYEQYF